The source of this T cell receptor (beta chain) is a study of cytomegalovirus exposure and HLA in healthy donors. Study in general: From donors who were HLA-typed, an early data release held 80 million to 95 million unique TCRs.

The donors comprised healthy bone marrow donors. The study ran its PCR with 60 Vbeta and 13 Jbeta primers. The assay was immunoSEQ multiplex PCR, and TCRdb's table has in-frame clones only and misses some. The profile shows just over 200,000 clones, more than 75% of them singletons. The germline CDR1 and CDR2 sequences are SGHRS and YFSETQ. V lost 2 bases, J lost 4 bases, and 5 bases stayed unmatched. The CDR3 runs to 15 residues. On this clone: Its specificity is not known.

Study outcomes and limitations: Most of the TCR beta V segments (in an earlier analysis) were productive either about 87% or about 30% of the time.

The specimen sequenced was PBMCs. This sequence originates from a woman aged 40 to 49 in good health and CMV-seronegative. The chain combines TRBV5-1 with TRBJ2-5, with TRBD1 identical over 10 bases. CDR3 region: CASSLSDRGGETQYF. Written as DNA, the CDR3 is TGCGCCAGCAGCTTATCGGACAGGGGGGGAGAGACCCAGTACTTC.